This T cell receptor beta chain was observed in a study of shared clonotypes between healthy human individuals. This clone was observed a single time. Its antigen remains unidentified. Other DNA variants within this sample encode the same CDR3. Terminally differentiated effector memory CD45RA+ cells were excluded by CCR7 positive selection of CD45RO-negative cells. At deep level, the assay was performed. The authors split each subset's genomic DNA evenly across several immunoSEQ plates. Produced via immunoSEQ multiplex PCR; TCRdb's table is partial and in-frame only. Of fewer than 800,000 clones in the sample, approximately 90% were seen once. The study's findings and limits: Compared with clonotypes that all four donors shared, non-shared clonotypes had lower generation probabilities.

The CDR3 has 14 amino acids. With 4 bases clipped from V and 4 bases from J, the junction kept 6 bases outside the gene matches. Germline CDR1 reads SGHTA; CDR2 reads FQGNSA. The material sequenced was naive CD8+ T cells sorted from blood. This clonotype was obtained from a man in his thirties or forties in good health. The rearrangement links TRBV7-2 to TRBJ2-7; 8 bases are shared with TRBD1. The CDR3 is CASSSYRGKYEQYF. CDR3 in DNA: TGTGCCAGCAGCTCCTACAGGGGGAAGTACGAGCAGTACTTC.